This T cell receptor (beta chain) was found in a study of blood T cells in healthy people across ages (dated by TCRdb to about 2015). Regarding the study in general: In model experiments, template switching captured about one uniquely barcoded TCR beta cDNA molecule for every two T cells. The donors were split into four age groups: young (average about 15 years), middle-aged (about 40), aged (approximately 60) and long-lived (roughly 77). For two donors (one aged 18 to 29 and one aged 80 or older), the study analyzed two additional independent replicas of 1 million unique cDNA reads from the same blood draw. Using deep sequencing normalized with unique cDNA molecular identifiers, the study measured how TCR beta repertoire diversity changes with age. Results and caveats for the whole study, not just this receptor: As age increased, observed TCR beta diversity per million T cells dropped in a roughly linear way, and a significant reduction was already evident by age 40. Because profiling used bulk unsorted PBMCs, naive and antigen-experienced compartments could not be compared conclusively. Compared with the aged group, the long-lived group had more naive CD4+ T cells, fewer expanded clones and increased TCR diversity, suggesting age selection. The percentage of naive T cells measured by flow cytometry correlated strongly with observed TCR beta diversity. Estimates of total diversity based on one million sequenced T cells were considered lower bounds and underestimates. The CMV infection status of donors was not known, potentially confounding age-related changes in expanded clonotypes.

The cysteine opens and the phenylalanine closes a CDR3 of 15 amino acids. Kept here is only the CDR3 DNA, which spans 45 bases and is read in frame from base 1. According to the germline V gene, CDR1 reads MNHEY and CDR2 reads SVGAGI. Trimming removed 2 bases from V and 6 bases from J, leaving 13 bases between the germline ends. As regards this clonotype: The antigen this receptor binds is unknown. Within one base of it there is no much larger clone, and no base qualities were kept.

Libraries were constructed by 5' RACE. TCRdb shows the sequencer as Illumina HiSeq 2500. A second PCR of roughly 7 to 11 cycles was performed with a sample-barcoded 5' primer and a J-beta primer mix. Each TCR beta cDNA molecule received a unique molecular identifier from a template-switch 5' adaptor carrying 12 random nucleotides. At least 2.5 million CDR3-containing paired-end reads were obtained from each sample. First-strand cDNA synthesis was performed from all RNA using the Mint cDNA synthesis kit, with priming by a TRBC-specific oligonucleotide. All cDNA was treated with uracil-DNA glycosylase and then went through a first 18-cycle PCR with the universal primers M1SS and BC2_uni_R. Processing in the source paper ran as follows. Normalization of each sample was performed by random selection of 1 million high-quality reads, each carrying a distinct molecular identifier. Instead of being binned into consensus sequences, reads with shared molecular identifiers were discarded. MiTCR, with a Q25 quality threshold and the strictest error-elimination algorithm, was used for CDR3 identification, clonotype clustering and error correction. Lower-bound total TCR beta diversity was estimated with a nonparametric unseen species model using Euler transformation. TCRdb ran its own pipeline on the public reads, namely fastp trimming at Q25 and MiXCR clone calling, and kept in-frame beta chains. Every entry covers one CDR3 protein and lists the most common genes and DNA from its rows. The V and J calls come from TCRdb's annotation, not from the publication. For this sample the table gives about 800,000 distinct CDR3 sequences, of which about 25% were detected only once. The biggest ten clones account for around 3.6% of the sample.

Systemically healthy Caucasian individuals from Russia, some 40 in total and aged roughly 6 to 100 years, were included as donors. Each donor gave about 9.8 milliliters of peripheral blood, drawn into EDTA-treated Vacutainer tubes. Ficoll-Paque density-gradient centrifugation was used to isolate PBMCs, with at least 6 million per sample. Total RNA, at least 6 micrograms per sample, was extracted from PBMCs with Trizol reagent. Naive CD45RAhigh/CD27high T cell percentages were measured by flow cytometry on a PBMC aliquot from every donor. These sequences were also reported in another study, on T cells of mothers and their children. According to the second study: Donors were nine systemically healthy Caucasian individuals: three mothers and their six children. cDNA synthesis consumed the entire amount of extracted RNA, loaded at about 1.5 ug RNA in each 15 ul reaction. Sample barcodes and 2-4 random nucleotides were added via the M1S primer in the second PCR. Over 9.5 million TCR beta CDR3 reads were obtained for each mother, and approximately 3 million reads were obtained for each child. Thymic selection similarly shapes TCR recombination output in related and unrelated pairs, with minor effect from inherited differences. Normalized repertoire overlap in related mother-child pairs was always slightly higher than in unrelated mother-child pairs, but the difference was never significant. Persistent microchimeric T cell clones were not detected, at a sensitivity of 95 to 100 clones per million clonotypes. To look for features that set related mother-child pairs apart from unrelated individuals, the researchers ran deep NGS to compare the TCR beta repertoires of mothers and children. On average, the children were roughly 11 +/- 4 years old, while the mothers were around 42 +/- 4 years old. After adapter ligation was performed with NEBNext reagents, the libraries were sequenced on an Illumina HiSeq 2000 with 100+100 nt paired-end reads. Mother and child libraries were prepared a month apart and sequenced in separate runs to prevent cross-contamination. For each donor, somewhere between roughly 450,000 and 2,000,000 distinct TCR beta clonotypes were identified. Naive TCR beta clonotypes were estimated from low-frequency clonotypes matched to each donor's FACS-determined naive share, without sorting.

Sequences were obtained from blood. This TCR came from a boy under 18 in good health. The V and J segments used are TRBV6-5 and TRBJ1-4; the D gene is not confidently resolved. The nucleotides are TGTGCCAGCAGTTACCTCAGGTATAAGGATGAAAAACTGTTTTTT. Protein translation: CASSYLRYKDEKLFF.